Shown below are 16 T cell receptor beta chains from a single sample sequenced in a study of a mutant IDH1 vaccine in newly diagnosed glioma. Assay used: immunoSEQ multiplex PCR; TCRdb lists only in-frame clones, some missing. The sample lists roughly 48,000 clones, around 90% occurring once. Time point here: week 11, during vaccination. Doses consisted of 300 ug of mutant IDH1 20-mer peptide each, paired with topical imiquimod. Their target antigens are unknown. The sample here was PBMCs, taken from a glioma patient whose treatment included an IDH1 peptide vaccine. These receptors all stem from a man over 45 with glioma.

The genes are TRBV29-1 and TRBJ1-4; TRBD1 might be the D (6 bases). This CDR3 contains 12 residues. CDR1 and CDR2 (germline): SQVTM, ANQGSEA. The V gene lost 6 bases and the J gene lost 6 bases, with 11 bases spanning the gap. The CDR3 here is CSVGDTYEKLFF. The CDR3 region has the DNA TGCAGCGTGGGGGACACCTATGAAAAACTGTTTTTT.

The chain uses TRBV7-2 and TRBJ1-2; 7 positions agree with TRBD1. The germline CDR1 and CDR2 sequences are SGHTA and FQGNSA. Trimming took 5 bases from V and 0 from J; bases not matched to a gene: 9. The CDR3 length is 16 residues. The CDR3 DNA is TGTGCCAGCAGCAAACAGACAGGGTGGGCTAACTATGGCTACACCTTC. This gives the protein CASSKQTGWANYGYTF.

The chain is built from TRBV27 and TRBJ1-6; TRBD1 aligns across 7 bases. This CDR3 spans 14 amino acids. V lost 5 bases, J lost 7 bases, and 5 bases stayed unmatched. Germline assignment: CDR1 MNHEY and CDR2 SMNVEV (reference sequence). CDR3 sequence (DNA): TGTGCCAGCAGTAAGGGACAGAGAAATTCACCCCTCCACTTT. It codes for CASSKGQRNSPLHF.

CDR3 residues: CASSPRTSPSNQPQHF. CDR3 coding DNA: TGTGCCAGCTCACCAAGGACATCCCCTAGCAATCAGCCCCAGCATTTT. The J gene is TRBJ1-5, the V gene TRBV18; D might be TRBD1 (5 bases). V was shortened by 2 bases and J by 0 bases, with 11 bases between the two germline ends. The germline gives CDR1 KGHSH, CDR2 LQKENI. The CDR3 is 16 amino acids.

This clone appeared a few times. Additional DNA sequences in this sample encode the identical CDR3. CDR3 sequence reads: CASSLSQGGGEKLFF. The DNA of the CDR3 is TGTGCCAGCAGCTTAAGTCAGGGTGGGGGGGAAAAACTGTTTTTT. This chain links TRBV7-2 with TRBJ1-4, with D maybe TRBD1 (5 bases). This CDR3 has 15 residues. V gave up 2 bases and J gave up 8 bases, with 15 bases separating them. In germline, CDR1 is SGHTA, CDR2 FQGNSA. The variable domain in full, with the rest retrieved from reference TRBV7-2 and TRBJ1-4, is GAGVSQSPSNKVTEKGKDVELRCDPISGHTALYWYRQSLGQGLEFLIYFQGNSAPDKSGLPSDRFSAERTGGSVSTLTIQRTQQEDSAVYLCASSLSQGGGEKLFFGSGTQLSVL.

The chain has TRBV19 and TRBJ2-3; D might be TRBD1 (5 bases). This CDR3 comprises 15 residues. In germline, CDR1 is LNHDA, CDR2 SQIVND (reference sequence). The ends were cut back, 0 bases at V and 3 bases at J, with 10 bases in the middle. In DNA, the CDR3 is TGTGCCAGTAGTATAGAAGGGGTCCTTACAGATACGCAGTATTTT. Its protein product is CASSIEGVLTDTQYF.

The rearrangement links TRBV18 to TRBJ1-5; TRBD1 matches 9 bases. The germline V gene encodes CDR1 KGHSH and CDR2 LQKENI. V lost 1 base to trimming and J lost 5 bases; unmatched junction nucleotides: 9. The CDR3 runs to 17 residues. Here the CDR3 DNA reads TGTGCCAGCTCACCACTCGGACAGGGGAGTGCGGATCAGCCCCAGCATTTT. It codes for CASSPLGQGSADQPQHF.

The chain recombines TRBV4-3 with TRBJ2-7; D might be TRBD1 (6 bases). Germline CDR1 reads LGHNA; CDR2 reads YSLEER. The CDR3 is 15 residues long. V was pared by 4 bases and J by 0 bases, with 13 bases between. CDR3 sequence reads: CASSLETGTSYEQYF. The DNA of the CDR3 is TGCGCCAGCAGCCTGGAGACAGGTACCTCCTACGAGCAGTACTTC.

This sequence joins TRBV10-3 and TRBJ2-5; weak D call: TRBD2 (5 bases). V was trimmed by 6 bases and J by 4 bases, leaving 9 bases between them. CDR3 length: 12 amino acids. Germline assignment: CDR1 ENHRY and CDR2 SYGVKD. The CDR3: CAIRADPETQYF. The DNA for the CDR3 is TGTGCCATCAGAGCGGACCCAGAGACCCAGTACTTC.

The chain links TRBV18 to TRBJ2-7, with 7 bases aligning to TRBD1. From germline, CDR1 is KGHSH and CDR2 LQKENI. V shed 1 base, J shed 2 bases, and the junction held 2 bases outside the gene matches. The CDR3 runs 14 residues. CDR3 sequence: CASSPLGTAYEQYF. The CDR3 DNA reads TGTGCCAGCTCACCACTAGGGACAGCCTACGAGCAGTACTTC.

The rearrangement links TRBV6-6 to TRBJ1-1; no clear D. Germline CDR1 reads MNHNY; CDR2 reads SVGAGI (reference sequence). The germline V and J ends were trimmed by 2 bases and 10 bases, with 14 bases remaining between them. The CDR3 loop spans 13 amino acids. The CDR3 nucleotides are TGTGCCAGCAGTTACGGGCTTAGGGAAGGAGCTTTCTTT. Amino acids: CASSYGLREGAFF.

The gene calls are TRBV19 and TRBJ2-7, with D possibly being TRBD1 or TRBD2 (6 bases each). V was cut by 6 bases and J by 2 bases, with 17 bases left in between. Germline assignment: CDR1 LNHDA and CDR2 SQIVND (reference sequence). The CDR3 runs to 15 residues. The DNA of the CDR3 is TGTGCCAGTAGAACAGGGTCGGCGGGGCCCTACGAGCAGTACTTC. Translated, it gives CASRTGSAGPYEQYF. Filled out from reference TRBV19 and TRBJ2-7, the complete variable domain reads DGGITQSPKYLFRKEGQNVTLSCEQNLNHDAMYWYRQDPGQGLRLIYYSQIVNDFQKGDIAEGYSVSREKKESFPLTVTSAQKNPTAFYLCASRTGSAGPYEQYFGPGTRLTVT.

V gene TRBV30 combines with J gene TRBJ1-1; D unclear. The CDR3 length is 15 residues. Trimming pared 7 bases from V and 4 bases from J, leaving 22 bases between. Germline assignment: CDR1 GTSNPN and CDR2 SVGIG (reference sequence). CDR3 in amino acids: CAFTDPRHGLTEAFF. The CDR3 nucleotides read TGTGCCTTCACGGACCCCAGACATGGTCTCACTGAAGCTTTCTTT.

The chain joins TRBV28 to TRBJ2-7; tentative D call: TRBD1 (6 bases). CDR1 MDHEN and CDR2 SYDVKM come from the germline V gene. The ends were cut back, 5 bases at V and 7 bases at J, with 15 bases in the middle. The CDR3 is 13 amino acids. The CDR3 DNA sequence: TGTGCCAGCAGTGGGACAATCGGCGGGGAGCAGTACTTC. Its protein product is CASSGTIGGEQYF.

The table lists this clone with a count of one. The chain joins TRBV6-6 to TRBJ1-2; unclear D gene. V lost 6 bases and J lost 6, with 14 bases in between. Germline V gene sequence: CDR1 MNHNY, CDR2 SVGAGI (reference sequence). This CDR3 has 13 residues. CDR3 coding DNA: TGTGCCAGCAGCCAACCGGGGTTGGATGGCTACACCTTC. It codes for CASSQPGLDGYTF.

The chain carries TRBV11-3 and TRBJ1-1; tentative D call: TRBD1 (5 bases). The CDR3 has 12 amino acids. V lost 5 bases to trimming and J lost 4 bases, with 8 bases between them. Germline V gene data show CDR1 as SGHNT and CDR2 as YENEEA. CDR3: CASSLQVTEAFF. CDR3 coding DNA: TGTGCCAGCAGCCTACAGGTCACTGAAGCTTTCTTT.